This is a list of T cell receptor beta chains from one sample in a study of CDR3 diversity in severe acne. In TCRdb, the PCR reads were re-called with MiXCR into one record per CDR3 protein. The sample gives roughly 93,000 distinct CDR3 sequences, approximately 54% of which show up once; 11% is in the top ten. Sequencing was carried out using blood. The receptors originated from a male donor with severe acne vulgaris. Both conserved end residues are part of each CDR3. The order of the fields is CDR3 DNA, CDR3 protein, D gene, J gene, clone size, V gene. The D gene is left open where the match is weak. Clone size, where shown, is once, few, many, or a class for clones that have expanded.

CDR3nt: TGTGCCAGCAGCCAATGGACTAGCGGCTACGAGCAGTACTTC; CDR3aa: CASSQWTSGYEQYF; d_gene: TRBD2; j_gene: TRBJ2-7; abundance: medium-sized; v_gene: TRBV14
CDR3nt: TGTGCCAGCAGTGCATTACTAGCGGGAAATTATGAGCAGTTCTTC; CDR3aa: CASSALLAGNYEQFF; d_gene: TRBD2; j_gene: TRBJ2-1; abundance: many; v_gene: TRBV6-4
CDR3nt: TGTGCCTCAAGAGGTTGGGAAGAGACCCAGTACTTC; CDR3aa: CASRGWEETQYF; d_gene: -; j_gene: TRBJ2-5; abundance: -; v_gene: TRBV28
CDR3nt: TGTGCCAGCAGCGGTTCGAGGGGCGGGGATACGCAGTATTTT; CDR3aa: CASSGSRGGDTQYF; d_gene: -; j_gene: TRBJ2-3; abundance: many; v_gene: TRBV9
CDR3nt: TGTGCCACCAGCAGAGATCTGAACAGCCTGTTTGAGACTGGCTACACCTTC; CDR3aa: CATSRDLNSLFETGYTF; d_gene: -; j_gene: TRBJ1-2; abundance: -; v_gene: TRBV15
CDR3nt: TGCAGCGCCGTAGCGGGAGGTGGCTACACCTTC; CDR3aa: CSAVAGGGYTF; d_gene: -; j_gene: TRBJ1-2; abundance: -; v_gene: TRBV29-1
CDR3nt: TGTGCCATCCGGGAGGGGGGAGTCTACGAGCAGTACTTC; CDR3aa: CAIREGGVYEQYF; d_gene: TRBD2; j_gene: TRBJ2-7; abundance: -; v_gene: TRBV10-3
CDR3nt: TGTGCCAGTAGTACCACCCCCAGACAGATTCAAAACATTCAGTACTTC; CDR3aa: CASSTTPRQIQNIQYF; d_gene: -; j_gene: TRBJ2-4; abundance: many; v_gene: TRBV19
CDR3nt: TGCAGTGCTTCCCCCGACAGGATAGAGAACTATGGCTACACCTTC; CDR3aa: CSASPDRIENYGYTF; d_gene: -; j_gene: TRBJ1-2; abundance: medium-sized; v_gene: TRBV20-1
CDR3nt: TGTGCTAGCAGCTTATCTAGCGAGGTATCAGATACGCAGTATTTT; CDR3aa: CASSLSSEVSDTQYF; d_gene: -; j_gene: TRBJ2-3; abundance: -; v_gene: TRBV7-7
CDR3nt: TGCGCCAGCAGCGCAGGGGGAGGCGGGGAGCTGTTTTTT; CDR3aa: CASSAGGGGELFF; d_gene: -; j_gene: TRBJ2-2; abundance: once; v_gene: TRBV10-1
CDR3nt: TGTGCCAGCAGCTTGGGGGAAGGGCCCACCGGGGAGCTGTACTTC; CDR3aa: CASSLGEGPTGELYF; d_gene: -; j_gene: TRBJ2-7; abundance: -; v_gene: TRBV5-6
CDR3nt: TGCGCCAGCAGCCAAGTTACTCTAGGAGACGGGTCGGCCACTGAAGCTTTCTTT; CDR3aa: CASSQVTLGDGSATEAFF; d_gene: -; j_gene: TRBJ1-1; abundance: few; v_gene: TRBV4-1
CDR3nt: TGTGCCAGCAGCTTAAACGGTTACCGTTCACCCCTCCACTTT; CDR3aa: CASSLNGYRSPLHF; d_gene: -; j_gene: TRBJ1-6; abundance: many; v_gene: TRBV7-3
CDR3nt: TGCGCCAGCAGCCAACCGCAAGAGACTCAGTACTTC; CDR3aa: CASSQPQETQYF; d_gene: -; j_gene: TRBJ2-5; abundance: few; v_gene: TRBV4-1